The 18 T cell receptor beta chains presented below share a single source sample, sequenced in a study of T cells in Graves' hyperthyroidism and ophthalmopathy. Amplified TCR beta CDR3 regions derived from RNA transcripts. The HTBI primer set was used in a first-round RT-PCR of the TCR CDR3. One entry per CDR3 protein, called by TCRdb with MiXCR from the multiplex PCR reads. The sample holds 480,000 or so distinct CDR3 sequences, over 45% seen once. Sequenced: peripheral blood or thyroid tissue (not recorded which). The receptors here all came from an adult woman with Graves' disease, either hyperthyroidism or ophthalmopathy (not recorded which).

V is TRBV24-1 and J is TRBJ1-5, with D uncertain. Trimming took 3 bases from V and 5 from J, leaving 22 bases between them. Per the germline V gene, CDR1 is KGHDR and CDR2 is SFDVKD. The length of the CDR3 is 18 residues. The CDR3 DNA is TGTGCCACCAGTGATGCCCCGCAGCGCAGGCGGGTATATCAGCCCCAGCATTTT. Amino acids: CATSDAPQRRRVYQPQHF.

The sample holds many counts of this clonotype. The chain recombines TRBV10-3 with TRBJ1-1, with a weak D call TRBD1 (5 bases). The CDR3 is 13 amino acids. Germline assignment: CDR1 ENHRY and CDR2 SYGVKD. Trimming took off 10 bases at V and 2 bases at J, with 14 bases between the two ends. CDR3 nucleotide sequence: TGTGCCACCAGGGACGGAGGTAACACTGAAGCTTTCTTT. Translating it yields CATRDGGNTEAFF.

A few counts support this clonotype. Possible read error: a much larger clone is one base away. The chain carries TRBV7-3 and TRBJ2-7; TRBD1 agrees at 8 bases. Per germline, CDR1 SGHTA and CDR2 FQGTGA. The junction had 4 bases not matched to a gene; V was cut back by 5 bases and J by 1 base. The CDR3 extends over 14 amino acids. In DNA, the CDR3 is TGTGCCAGCAGCACAGGGACAGGATCCTACGAGCAGTACTTC. It encodes CASSTGTGSYEQYF.

This clonotype was seen a single time. This chain joins TRBV15 and TRBJ2-5, with D perhaps matching TRBD1 (5 bases). The CDR3 is 14 residues long. Trimming took off 3 bases at V and 7 bases at J, with 15 bases between the two ends. Germline values: CDR1 LNHNV, CDR2 YYDKDF (reference sequence). The CDR3 DNA sequence: TGTGCCACCAGCAGCGATTGGGGTCAGGGGACCCAGTACTTC. Its protein product is CATSSDWGQGTQYF.

The V gene is TRBV20-1, the J gene TRBJ2-7; 10 nucleotides line up with TRBD2. The CDR3 totals 13 residues. The junction had 8 bases not matched to a gene; V was cut back by 8 bases and J by 4 bases. Germline CDR1 and CDR2: DFQATT and SNEGSKA (reference sequence). For the CDR3, the DNA is TGCAGTACTACCACTAGCGGGGCTTACGAGCAGTACTTC. Its protein is CSTTTSGAYEQYF.

This clonotype was recorded at least ten times. The rearrangement uses TRBV15 and TRBJ2-5; 10 bases fit TRBD2. The CDR3 contains 13 residues. The germline gives CDR1 LNHNV, CDR2 YYDKDF (reference sequence). V lost 5 bases to trimming and J lost 5 bases; unmatched junction nucleotides: 2. The CDR3 DNA follows: TGTGCCACCAGCGAGGGACTAGCGGAGACCCAGTACTTC. It encodes CATSEGLAETQYF.

This clonotype came up once. J is TRBJ1-2 and V is TRBV7-8, with 12 nucleotides matching TRBD1. The CDR3 is made up of 17 amino acids. Germline V gene sequence: CDR1 SGHVS, CDR2 FQNEAQ. J lost 3 bases, V lost 6 bases, and 11 bases had no gene match. The DNA of the CDR3 is TGTGCCAGCAGTCTCCTACCGGGACAGGGGGCCCACTATGGCTACACCTTC. Translated: CASSLLPGQGAHYGYTF.

This chain uses TRBV6-4 with TRBJ1-4; TRBD1 matches 8 bases. From germline, CDR1 is MRHNA and CDR2 SNTAGT. The V and J ends lost 2 bases and 5 bases, in that order; junction bases with no gene match: 1. There are 14 residues in the CDR3. The CDR3 DNA follows: TGTGCCAGCAGTGACCGGGACAGGAATGAAAAACTGTTTTTT. Its translation is CASSDRDRNEKLFF.

The chain recombines TRBV28 with TRBJ1-5; no definite D call. The CDR3 extends over 15 amino acids. V was trimmed by 3 bases and J by 5 bases, leaving 14 bases between them. Germline V CDR1 and CDR2: MDHEN, SYDVKM. For the CDR3, the DNA is TGTGCCAGCAGTTTTGGTCTAACCGGAGATCAGCCCCAGCATTTT. Translating gives CASSFGLTGDQPQHF.

This clonotype was seen repeatedly, ten times or more. This chain uses TRBV29-1 with TRBJ1-2, with 9 bases that match TRBD1. The J segment lost 6 bases and the V segment lost 1 base, leaving 9 bases of the junction unmatched. The CDR3 has 15 amino acids. Germline V gene data show CDR1 as SQVTM and CDR2 as ANQGSEA. The CDR3, as DNA: TGCAGCGTTGAAGGCTCGGACAGGGGTATAGATGGCTACACCTTC. Protein sequence: CSVEGSDRGIDGYTF.

This clonotype has just a few counts. V and J are TRBV6-1 and TRBJ1-5; D is possibly TRBD1 (5 bases). The CDR3 loop spans 18 amino acids. V shed 6 bases and J shed 0 bases, with 21 bases lying between them. From germline, CDR1 is MNHNS and CDR2 SASEGT. The CDR3 loop reads CASSPIQPTDDSNQPQHF. For the CDR3, the DNA is TGTGCCAGCAGCCCGATCCAACCGACAGACGATAGCAATCAGCCCCAGCATTTT.

This clonotype appeared a few times. V is TRBV18 and J is TRBJ1-2; a weak D match, TRBD1 (5 bases). This CDR3 has 15 amino acids. CDR1 KGHSH and CDR2 LQKENI come from the germline V gene. Trimming stripped 5 bases from V and 2 bases from J, with 15 bases between. As DNA, the CDR3 is TGTGCCAGCTCATCAGTAGGGGACTCGAACTATGGCTACACCTTC. Protein sequence: CASSSVGDSNYGYTF. Drawing the rest from reference TRBV18 and TRBJ1-2, the complete variable domain is NAGVMQNPRHLVRRRGQEARLRCSPMKGHSHVYWYRQLPEEGLKFMVYLQKENIIDESGMPKERFSAEFPKEGPSILRIQQVVRGDSAAYFCASSSVGDSNYGYTFGSGTRLTVV.

This clonotype was seen repeatedly, ten times or more. V usage is TRBV12-3 or TRBV12-4 and J usage is TRBJ2-7, with a tentative D call TRBD2 (6 bases). This CDR3 is built from 11 residues. V was pared by 8 bases and J by 6 bases, with 11 bases between. CDR3 coding DNA: TGTGCCAGCCGGAGGGGCCTCGAGCAGTACTTC. Its translation is CASRRGLEQYF.

This clonotype was observed at least ten times. The rearrangement links TRBV2 to TRBJ2-7; a possible D gene is TRBD2 (5 bases). Germline V gene data show CDR1 as SNHLY and CDR2 as FYNNEI. The CDR3 loop spans 14 amino acids. The V and J ends lost 6 bases and 0 bases respectively, with 12 bases between them. The CDR3 region is CASSLSGRSYEQYF. Written as DNA, the CDR3 is TGTGCCAGCAGCTTAAGCGGCCGCTCCTACGAGCAGTACTTC.

This clonotype was observed many times. The rearrangement joins TRBV20-1 to TRBJ1-5; D unresolved. V lost 0 bases, J lost 2 bases, and 17 bases lay in between. Germline V lookup: CDR1 DFQATT, CDR2 SNEGSKA (reference sequence). The CDR3 contains 17 residues. In DNA, the CDR3 is TGCAGTGCTAGAGAAAGTGAGTTCAGGACCGGCAATCAGCCCCAGCATTTT. Translating gives CSARESEFRTGNQPQHF.

This clonotype occurred many times. The J gene is TRBJ2-7, the V gene TRBV19, with D tentatively TRBD2 (5 bases). The CDR3 runs 15 residues. V was clipped by 3 bases and J by 5 bases, with 17 bases between them. Germline lookup yields CDR1 LNHDA and CDR2 SQIVND (reference sequence). The CDR3 reads CASSIPDGGFDEQYF. The DNA for the CDR3 is TGTGCCAGTAGTATCCCGGACGGCGGGTTCGACGAGCAGTACTTC.

This clonotype was seen repeatedly, ten times or more. This rearrangement joins TRBV9 to TRBJ1-2, with a weak D call TRBD1 (5 bases). The germline gives CDR1 SGDLS, CDR2 YYNGEE. Trimming removed 3 bases from V and 3 bases from J, with 15 bases in between. This CDR3 has 15 amino acids. This CDR3 is CASSGGGQGHYGYTF. The CDR3 DNA follows: TGTGCCAGCAGCGGGGGAGGGCAGGGCCACTATGGCTACACCTTC.

At least ten counts were recorded for this clonotype. The rearrangement uses TRBV25-1 and TRBJ1-1; no clear D gene. The CDR3 consists of 14 residues. V lost 6 bases to trimming and J lost 1 base, with 12 bases between them. Germline assignment: CDR1 MGHDK and CDR2 SYGVNS. In nucleotides, the CDR3 is TGTGCCAGCAGGACGTACGGTAGGAACACTGAAGCTTTCTTT. This codes for CASRTYGRNTEAFF. The full variable domain, its missing parts supplied by reference TRBV25-1 and TRBJ1-1, is EADIYQTPRYLVIGTGKKITLECSQTMGHDKMYWYQQDPGMELHLIHYSYGVNSTEKGDLSSESTVSRIRTEHFPLTLESARPSHTSQYLCASRTYGRNTEAFFGQGTRLTVV.